The present T cell receptor (beta chain) was sequenced within a study of T cell responses to AZD1222 COVID-19 vaccine. TCRdb's table, derived via immunoSEQ multiplex PCR, lists solely in-frame clones and lacks some. The data show under 35,000 clones, around 89% seen once. This clone was counted only a few times. The sample in question was peripheral blood, obtained 28 days after the second AZD1222 dose. This receptor was identified in an adult who received the AZD1222 COVID-19 vaccine.

CDR3 loop: CASSPLYFEGNTEAFF. Here the CDR3 DNA reads TGTGCCAGCTCACCACTTTACTTTGAGGGTAACACTGAAGCTTTCTTT. This chain connects TRBV18 to TRBJ1-1; D is ambiguous. The CDR3 has 16 amino acids. Per the germline V gene, CDR1 is KGHSH and CDR2 is LQKENI. Trimming removed 1 base at V and 2 bases at J, with 14 bases between.